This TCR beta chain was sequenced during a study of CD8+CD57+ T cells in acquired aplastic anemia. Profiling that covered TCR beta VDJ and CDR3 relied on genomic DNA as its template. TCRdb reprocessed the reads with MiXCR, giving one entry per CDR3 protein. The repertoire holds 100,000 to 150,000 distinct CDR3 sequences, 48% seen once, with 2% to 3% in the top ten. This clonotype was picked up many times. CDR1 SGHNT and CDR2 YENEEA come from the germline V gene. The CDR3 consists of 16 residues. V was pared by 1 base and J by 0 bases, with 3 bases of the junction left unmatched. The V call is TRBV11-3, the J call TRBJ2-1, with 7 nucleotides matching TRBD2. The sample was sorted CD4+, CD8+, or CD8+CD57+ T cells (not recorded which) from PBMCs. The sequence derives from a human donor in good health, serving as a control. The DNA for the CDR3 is TGTGCCAGCAGCTTAGTAGCGGGCCCCTCCTACAATGAGCAGTTCTTC. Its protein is CASSLVAGPSYNEQFF.